A selection of T cell receptor beta chains follows, all from one sample in a study of CD8 T cells in Susac syndrome. TCRdb re-called the immunoSEQ multiplex PCR reads through MiXCR, storing one row per CDR3 protein. The sample has about 120,000 distinct CDR3 sequences, roughly 94% seen once. The material sequenced was CD4+ T cells from PBMCs. The origin of the receptors is a human donor in good health. Each CDR3 is given without its conserved first and last residue. D genes are given only for firm matches.

D: TRBD1
V: TRBV6-5
CDR3: ASSLNRDSPIEAF

D: TRBD2
V: TRBV7-2
CDR3: ASRKGLAGWEQY

D: .
V: TRBV12-3/TRBV12-4
CDR3: ASSLNLSYEQY

D: .
V: TRBV28
CDR3: ASILTGRNTEAF

D: .
V: TRBV29-1
CDR3: SVEDQRGGTEAF

D: TRBD2
V: TRBV9
CDR3: ASSAGTSGRETQY

D: TRBD2
V: TRBV5-4
CDR3: ASSLARNSGSETQY

D: .
V: TRBV5-1
CDR3: ASSLGGGSGIEAF

D: TRBD2
V: TRBV5-1
CDR3: ASSLGLAGDYEQY

D: .
V: TRBV7-2
CDR3: ASSATQTDYGYT